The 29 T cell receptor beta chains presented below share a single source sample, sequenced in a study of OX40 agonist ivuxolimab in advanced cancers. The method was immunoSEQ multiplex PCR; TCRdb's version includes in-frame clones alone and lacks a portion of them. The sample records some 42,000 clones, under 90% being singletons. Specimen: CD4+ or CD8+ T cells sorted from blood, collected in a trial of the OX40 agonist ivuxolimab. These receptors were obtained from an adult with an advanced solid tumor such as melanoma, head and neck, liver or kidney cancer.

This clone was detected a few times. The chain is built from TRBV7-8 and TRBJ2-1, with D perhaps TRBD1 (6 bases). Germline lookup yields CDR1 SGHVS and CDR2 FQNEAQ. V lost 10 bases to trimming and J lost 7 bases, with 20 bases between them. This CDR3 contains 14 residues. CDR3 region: CATVQTGIVNEQFF. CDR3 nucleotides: TGTGCCACCGTGCAAACAGGGATAGTGAATGAGCAGTTCTTC.

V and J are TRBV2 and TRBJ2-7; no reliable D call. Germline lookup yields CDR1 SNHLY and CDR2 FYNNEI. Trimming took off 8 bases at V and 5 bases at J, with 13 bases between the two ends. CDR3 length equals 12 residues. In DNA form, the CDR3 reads TGTGCCAGCCCGAGAAGCATCGACGAGCAGTACTTC. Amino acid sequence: CASPRSIDEQYF.

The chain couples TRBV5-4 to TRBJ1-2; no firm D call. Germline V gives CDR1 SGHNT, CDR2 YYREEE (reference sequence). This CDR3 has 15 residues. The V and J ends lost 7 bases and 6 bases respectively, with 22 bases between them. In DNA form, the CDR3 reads TGTGCCAGCCACCTTGAGCCCCCGAAGTCCGATGGCTACACCTTC. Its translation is CASHLEPPKSDGYTF.

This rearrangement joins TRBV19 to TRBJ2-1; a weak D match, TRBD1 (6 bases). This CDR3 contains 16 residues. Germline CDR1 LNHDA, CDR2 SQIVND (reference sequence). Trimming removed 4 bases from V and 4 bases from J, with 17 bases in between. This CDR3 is CASSTLEDSLYNEQFF. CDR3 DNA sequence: TGTGCCAGTAGTACCCTGGAGGACAGCTTATACAATGAGCAGTTCTTC. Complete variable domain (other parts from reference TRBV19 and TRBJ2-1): DGGITQSPKYLFRKEGQNVTLSCEQNLNHDAMYWYRQDPGQGLRLIYYSQIVNDFQKGDIAEGYSVSREKKESFPLTVTSAQKNPTAFYLCASSTLEDSLYNEQFFGPGTRLTVL.

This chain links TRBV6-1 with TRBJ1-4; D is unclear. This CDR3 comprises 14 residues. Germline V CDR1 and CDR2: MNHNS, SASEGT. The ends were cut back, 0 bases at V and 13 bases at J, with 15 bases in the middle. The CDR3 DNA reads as TGTGCCAGCAGTGAAGCTCAGACGGTCGGTCGACTGTTTTTT. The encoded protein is CASSEAQTVGRLFF.

CDR3 nucleotide sequence: TGTGCCAGCAGGACTCAGGGGGATTCACCCCTCCACTTT. Its translation is CASRTQGDSPLHF. J is TRBJ1-6 and V is TRBV2, with 7 bases aligning to TRBD1. Losses at the gene ends were 6 bases for V and 8 bases for J; bases not matched to a gene: 4. The germline CDR1 and CDR2 sequences are SNHLY and FYNNEI. The CDR3 sequence is 13 residues long.

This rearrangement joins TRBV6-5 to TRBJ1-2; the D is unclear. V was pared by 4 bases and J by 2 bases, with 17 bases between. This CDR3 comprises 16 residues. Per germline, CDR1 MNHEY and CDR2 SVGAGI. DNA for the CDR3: TGTGCCAGCAGTTCCTCACAGAGCCGGTGGAACTATGGCTACACCTTC. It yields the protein CASSSSQSRWNYGYTF.

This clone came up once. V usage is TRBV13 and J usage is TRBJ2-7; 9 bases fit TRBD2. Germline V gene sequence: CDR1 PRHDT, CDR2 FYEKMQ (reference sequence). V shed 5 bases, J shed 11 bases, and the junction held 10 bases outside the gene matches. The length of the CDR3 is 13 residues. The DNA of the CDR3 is TGTGCCAGCAGCGAACAGACTAGCGGAGAAAAGTACTTC. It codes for CASSEQTSGEKYF.

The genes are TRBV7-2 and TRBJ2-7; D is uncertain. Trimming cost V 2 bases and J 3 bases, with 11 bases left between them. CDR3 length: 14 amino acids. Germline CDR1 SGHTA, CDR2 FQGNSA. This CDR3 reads CASSLQQFSYEQYF. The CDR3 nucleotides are TGTGCCAGCAGCTTACAACAGTTTAGCTACGAGCAGTACTTC. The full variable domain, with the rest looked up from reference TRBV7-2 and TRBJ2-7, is GAGVSQSPSNKVTEKGKDVELRCDPISGHTALYWYRQSLGQGLEFLIYFQGNSAPDKSGLPSDRFSAERTGGSVSTLTIQRTQQEDSAVYLCASSLQQFSYEQYFGPGTRLTVT.

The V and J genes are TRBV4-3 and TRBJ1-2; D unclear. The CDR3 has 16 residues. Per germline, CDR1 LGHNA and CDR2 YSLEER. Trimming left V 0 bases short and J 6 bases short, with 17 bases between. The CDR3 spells CASSQDWLGSIDGYTF. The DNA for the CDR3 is TGCGCCAGCAGCCAAGACTGGCTGGGGTCGATAGATGGCTACACCTTC.

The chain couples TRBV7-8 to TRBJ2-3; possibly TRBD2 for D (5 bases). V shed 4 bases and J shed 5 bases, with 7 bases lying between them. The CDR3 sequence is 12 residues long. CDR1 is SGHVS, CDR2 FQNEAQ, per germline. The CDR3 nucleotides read TGTGCCAGCAGCTCAGGACTAGATACGCAGTATTTT. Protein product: CASSSGLDTQYF.

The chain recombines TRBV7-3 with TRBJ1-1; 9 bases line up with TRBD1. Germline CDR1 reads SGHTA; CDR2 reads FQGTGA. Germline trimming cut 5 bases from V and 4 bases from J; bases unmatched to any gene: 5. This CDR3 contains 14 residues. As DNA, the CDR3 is TGTGCCAGCAGCCAAACAGGGGGCGGCACTGAAGCTTTCTTT. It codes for CASSQTGGGTEAFF.

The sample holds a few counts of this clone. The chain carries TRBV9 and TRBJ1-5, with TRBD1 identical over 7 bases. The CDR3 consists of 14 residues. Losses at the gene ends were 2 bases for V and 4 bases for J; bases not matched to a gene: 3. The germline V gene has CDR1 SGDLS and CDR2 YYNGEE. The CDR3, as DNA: TGTGCCAGCAGCGTGGGGACAGCTAATCAGCCCCAGCATTTT. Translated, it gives CASSVGTANQPQHF.

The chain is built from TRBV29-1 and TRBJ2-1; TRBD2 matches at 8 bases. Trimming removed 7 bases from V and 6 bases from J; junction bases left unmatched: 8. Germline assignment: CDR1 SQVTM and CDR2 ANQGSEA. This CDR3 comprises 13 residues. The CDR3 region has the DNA TGCAGCGGGGTTAGCGGGAATTTCAATGAGCAGTTCTTC. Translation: CSGVSGNFNEQFF.

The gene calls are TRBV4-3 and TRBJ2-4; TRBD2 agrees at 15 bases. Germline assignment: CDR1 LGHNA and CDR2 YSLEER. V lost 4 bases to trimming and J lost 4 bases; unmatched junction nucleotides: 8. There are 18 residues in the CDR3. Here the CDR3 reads CASSPDWTSGRGKNIQYF. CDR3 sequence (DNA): TGCGCCAGCAGCCCGGACTGGACTAGCGGGAGGGGTAAAAACATTCAGTACTTC.

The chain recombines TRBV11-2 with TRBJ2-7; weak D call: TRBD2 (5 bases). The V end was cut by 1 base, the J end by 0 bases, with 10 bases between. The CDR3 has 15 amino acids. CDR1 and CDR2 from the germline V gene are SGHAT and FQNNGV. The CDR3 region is CASSLVFGVSYEQYF. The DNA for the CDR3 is TGTGCCAGCAGCTTAGTTTTCGGGGTCTCCTACGAGCAGTACTTC.

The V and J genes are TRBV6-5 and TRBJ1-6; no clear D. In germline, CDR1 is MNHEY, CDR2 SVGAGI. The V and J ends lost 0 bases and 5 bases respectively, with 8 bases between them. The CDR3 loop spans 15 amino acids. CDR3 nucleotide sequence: TGTGCCAGCAGTTACTCGAGTCAGAATAATTCACCCCTCCACTTT. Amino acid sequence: CASSYSSQNNSPLHF.

In nucleotides, the CDR3 is TGTGCCAGCAGTGATTTTGAGTATCACAATGAGCAGTTCTTC. It specifies CASSDFEYHNEQFF. This rearrangement joins TRBV2 to TRBJ2-1; D remains ambiguous. CDR3 length: 14 amino acids. Germline V lookup: CDR1 SNHLY, CDR2 FYNNEI. Trimming pared 3 bases from V and 5 bases from J, leaving 11 bases between.

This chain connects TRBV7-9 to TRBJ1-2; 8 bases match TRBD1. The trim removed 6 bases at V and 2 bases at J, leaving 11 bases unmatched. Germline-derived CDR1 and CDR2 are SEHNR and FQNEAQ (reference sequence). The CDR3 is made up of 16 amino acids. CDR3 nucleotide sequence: TGTGCCAGCAGACCTTACCTGGACAGGGTGAACTATGGCTACACCTTC. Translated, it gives CASRPYLDRVNYGYTF.

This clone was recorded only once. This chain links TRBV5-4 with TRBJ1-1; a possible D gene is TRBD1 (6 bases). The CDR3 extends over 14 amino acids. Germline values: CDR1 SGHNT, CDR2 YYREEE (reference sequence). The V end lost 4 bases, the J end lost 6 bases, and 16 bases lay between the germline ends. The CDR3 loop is CASSPQGGTSEAFF. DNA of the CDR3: TGTGCCAGCAGCCCGCAAGGGGGAACCTCTGAAGCTTTCTTT. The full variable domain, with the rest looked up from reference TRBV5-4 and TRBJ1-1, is ETGVTQSPTHLIKTRGQQVTLRCSSQSGHNTVSWYQQALGQGPQFIFQYYREEENGRGNFPPRFSGLQFPNYSSELNVNALELDDSALYLCASSPQGGTSEAFFGQGTRLTVV.

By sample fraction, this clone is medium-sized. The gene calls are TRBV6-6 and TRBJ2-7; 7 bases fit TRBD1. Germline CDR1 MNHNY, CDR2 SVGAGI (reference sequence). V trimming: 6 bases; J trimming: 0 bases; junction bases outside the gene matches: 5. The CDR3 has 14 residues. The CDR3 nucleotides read TGTGCCAGCAGACCCCGGGACAGCTCCTACGAGCAGTACTTC. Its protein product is CASRPRDSSYEQYF.

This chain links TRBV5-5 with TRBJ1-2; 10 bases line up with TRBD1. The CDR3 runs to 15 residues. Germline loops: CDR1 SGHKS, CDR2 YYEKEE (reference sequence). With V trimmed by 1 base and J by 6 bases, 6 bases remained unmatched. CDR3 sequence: CASSLSGQGWDGYTF. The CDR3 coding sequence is TGTGCCAGCAGCTTGTCGGGACAGGGGTGGGATGGCTACACCTTC.

Written as DNA, the CDR3 is TGTGCCAGCAGCTTACCTGCAGGGGAGACCCAGTACTTC. The encoded protein is CASSLPAGETQYF. This chain links TRBV7-2 with TRBJ2-5; tentative D call: TRBD1 (5 bases). Germline values: CDR1 SGHTA, CDR2 FQGNSA. Trimming removed 2 bases from V and 5 bases from J, with 9 bases in between. The CDR3 is 13 amino acids.

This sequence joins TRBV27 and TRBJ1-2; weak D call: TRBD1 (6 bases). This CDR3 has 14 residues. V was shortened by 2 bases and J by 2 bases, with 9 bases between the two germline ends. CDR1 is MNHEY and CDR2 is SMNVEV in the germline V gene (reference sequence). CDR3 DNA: TGTGCCAGCAGTTTACATGGACAGAACTATGGCTACACCTTC. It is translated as CASSLHGQNYGYTF.

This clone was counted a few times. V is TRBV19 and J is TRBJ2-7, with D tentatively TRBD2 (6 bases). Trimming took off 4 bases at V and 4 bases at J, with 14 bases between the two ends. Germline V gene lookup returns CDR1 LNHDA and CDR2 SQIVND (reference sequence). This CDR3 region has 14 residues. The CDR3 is CASSRLGGLYEQYF. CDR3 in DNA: TGTGCCAGTAGTAGACTAGGCGGTCTGTACGAGCAGTACTTC.

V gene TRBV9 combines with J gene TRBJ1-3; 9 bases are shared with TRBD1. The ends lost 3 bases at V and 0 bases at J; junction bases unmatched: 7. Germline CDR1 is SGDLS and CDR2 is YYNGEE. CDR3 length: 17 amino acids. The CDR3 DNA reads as TGTGCCAGCAGCGGGCTACAGGGGGCCCACTCTGGAAACACCATATATTTT. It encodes CASSGLQGAHSGNTIYF.

CDR3 residues: CASTPGGSGSYNEQFF. CDR3 nucleotides: TGTGCCAGCACCCCGGGTGGATCAGGCTCCTACAATGAGCAGTTCTTC. The chain has TRBV2 and TRBJ2-1, with D uncertain. This CDR3 is 16 amino acids long. Per germline, CDR1 SNHLY and CDR2 FYNNEI. V was shortened by 7 bases and J by 0 bases, with 16 bases between the two germline ends.

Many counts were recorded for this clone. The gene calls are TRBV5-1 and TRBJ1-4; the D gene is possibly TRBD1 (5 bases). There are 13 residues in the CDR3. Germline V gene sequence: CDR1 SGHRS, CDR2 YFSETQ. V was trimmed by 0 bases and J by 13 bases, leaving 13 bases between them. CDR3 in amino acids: CASSLADSGGLFF. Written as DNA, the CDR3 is TGCGCCAGCAGCTTGGCAGACAGCGGAGGACTGTTTTTT. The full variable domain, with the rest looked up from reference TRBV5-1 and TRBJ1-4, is KAGVTQTPRYLIKTRGQQVTLSCSPISGHRSVSWYQQTPGQGLQFLFEYFSETQRNKGNFPGRFSGRQFSNSRSEMNVSTLELGDSALYLCASSLADSGGLFFGSGTQLSVL.

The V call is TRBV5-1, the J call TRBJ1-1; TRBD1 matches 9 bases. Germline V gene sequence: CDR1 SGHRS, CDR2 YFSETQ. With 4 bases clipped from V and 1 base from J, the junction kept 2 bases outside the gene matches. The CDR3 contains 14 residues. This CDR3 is CASSKGQGNTEAFF. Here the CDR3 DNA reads TGCGCCAGCAGCAAGGGACAGGGGAACACTGAAGCTTTCTTT.